This passage covers 19 T cell receptor beta chains from one sample sequenced in a study of CD8 T cells in ankylosing spondylitis (dated by TCRdb to between 2016 and 2019). The library was prepared using 5' RACE. These reads were obtained on an Illumina HiSeq 2500. The public sequencing data were trimmed at Q25 with fastp and processed into clonotypes with MiXCR by TCRdb, which kept only in-frame beta chains. Each CDR3 protein gets just one entry, which takes the most common genes and DNA from the rows behind it. The sample data list some 350,000 distinct CDR3 sequences, and about 14% of these were observed just once. 0.95% to 1.4% of the sample belongs to the ten largest clones. Sequencing input: blood, either unsorted or a sorted T cell fraction (not recorded which). The receptors stem from a male donor with ankylosing spondylitis or in good health (not recorded which).

The V and J genes are TRBV20-1 and TRBJ2-2; 7 positions agree with TRBD2. The V gene end was trimmed by 0 bases and the J gene end by 4 bases; junction bases not matched to a gene: 8. The CDR3 contains 16 residues. Germline assignment: CDR1 DFQATT and CDR2 SNEGSKA (reference sequence). This chain's CDR3 is CSARDWGGGITGELFF. The DNA for the CDR3 is TGCAGTGCTAGAGATTGGGGGGGTGGGATCACCGGGGAGCTGTTTTTT.

This clonotype has a handful of counts. The rearrangement uses TRBV5-1 and TRBJ2-3; 7 bases align to TRBD2. Per germline, CDR1 SGHRS and CDR2 YFSETQ. After removal of 4 bases from V and 0 bases from J, the junction contained 5 bases not matched to a gene. The CDR3 runs 15 residues. DNA of the CDR3: TGCGCCAGCAGCGCGGGACTACCCAGCACAGATACGCAGTATTTT. This codes for CASSAGLPSTDTQYF.

The J gene is TRBJ2-1, the V gene TRBV11-2, with 10 bases lining up with TRBD1. With V trimmed by 6 bases and J by 6 bases, 8 bases remained unmatched. The CDR3 length is 15 residues. Germline assignment: CDR1 SGHAT and CDR2 FQNNGV. The CDR3 sequence: CASRQPGTGVNEQFF. The CDR3 DNA reads TGTGCCAGCAGGCAGCCCGGGACAGGGGTCAATGAGCAGTTCTTC.

The sample holds a few counts of this clonotype. The V and J genes are TRBV5-6 and TRBJ1-6; unclear D gene. The CDR3 length is 17 residues. Looked up from germline, CDR1 is SGHDT and CDR2 is YYEEEE. Trimming cost V 2 bases and J 7 bases, with 19 bases left between them. The CDR3 region is CASSFRANNRNNSPLHF. Here the CDR3 DNA reads TGTGCCAGCAGCTTCCGCGCGAACAATCGGAACAATTCACCCCTCCACTTT.

Many counts were recorded for this clonotype. This chain joins TRBV5-1 and TRBJ1-1; TRBD1 might be the D (5 bases). The CDR3 length is 15 residues. CDR1 and CDR2 from the germline V gene are SGHRS and YFSETQ. V was trimmed by 3 bases and J by 1 base, leaving 13 bases between them. The chain's CDR3 is CASSSPPTGNTEAFF. CDR3 coding DNA: TGCGCCAGCAGCTCCCCACCCACAGGGAACACTGAAGCTTTCTTT.

This clonotype appeared a few times. V and J are TRBV20-1 and TRBJ2-2; 8 bases are shared with TRBD1. V was clipped by 3 bases and J by 6 bases; unmatched bases: 9. The V gene's germline CDR1 is DFQATT and CDR2 SNEGSKA (reference sequence). This CDR3 comprises 15 residues. CDR3 amino acids: CSASRGQGASGELFF. The CDR3 DNA sequence: TGCAGTGCTAGTCGGGGTCAGGGGGCATCCGGGGAGCTGTTTTTT.

The rearrangement joins TRBV29-1 to TRBJ2-7; 15 positions match TRBD2. The CDR3 consists of 13 residues. V trimming: 7 bases; J trimming: 4 bases; junction bases outside the gene matches: 2. Germline V gene sequence: CDR1 SQVTM, CDR2 ANQGSEA. Here the CDR3 DNA reads TGCAGCGCCGGGACTAGCGGGGGGTACGAGCAGTACTTC. It is translated as CSAGTSGGYEQYF.

The table lists this clonotype with a few counts. This sequence joins TRBV4-1 and TRBJ1-2, with D possibly being TRBD1 (6 bases). In germline, CDR1 is MGHRA, CDR2 YSYEKL. The CDR3 totals 14 residues. V lost 2 bases and J lost 8, with 15 bases in between. This chain's CDR3 is CASSQSQGRMGYTF. In nucleotides, the CDR3 is TGCGCCAGCAGCCAATCACAGGGTAGGATGGGCTACACCTTC.

J is TRBJ2-1 and V is TRBV12-3 or TRBV12-4; 7 nucleotides agree with TRBD2. CDR3 size: 14 residues. Unmatched junction bases numbered 5, after V lost 7 bases and J lost 2 bases. In DNA form, the CDR3 reads TGTGCCAGCACCTTGGGGGGGGCCTACAATGAGCAGTTCTTC. Residues: CASTLGGAYNEQFF.

The table lists this clonotype with a few counts. The chain recombines TRBV29-1 with TRBJ2-7; no clear D. V was trimmed by 4 bases and J by 3 bases, leaving 7 bases between them. In germline, CDR1 is SQVTM, CDR2 ANQGSEA. The CDR3 is 11 amino acids. This chain's CDR3 is CSVGYDYEQYF. CDR3 DNA: TGCAGCGTTGGTTACGACTACGAGCAGTACTTC.

The chain combines TRBV12-3 or TRBV12-4 with TRBJ2-2; a weak D match, TRBD2 (5 bases). V was clipped by 6 bases and J by 0 bases, with 14 bases between them. The length of the CDR3 is 16 residues. Here the CDR3 reads CASRTLASSNTGELFF. The CDR3 DNA reads TGTGCCAGCAGGACCTTGGCTAGCTCGAACACCGGGGAGCTGTTTTTT.

This chain uses TRBV20-1 with TRBJ2-7; no reliable D call. Germline assignment: CDR1 DFQATT and CDR2 SNEGSKA (reference sequence). The CDR3 loop spans 15 amino acids. Trimming took 3 bases from V and 2 from J, leaving 17 bases between them. CDR3 loop: CSARGSAGFAYEQYF. In DNA form, the CDR3 reads TGCAGTGCTAGGGGGTCGGCTGGATTCGCCTACGAGCAGTACTTC.

The sample holds a few counts of this clonotype. DNA of the CDR3: TGCAGTGCTCACAGGACTAGCGGGACTATGGGGGAGACCCAGTACTTC. Amino acid sequence: CSAHRTSGTMGETQYF. The V call is TRBV20-1, the J call TRBJ2-5; 12 bases are shared with TRBD2. Germline V gene data show CDR1 as DFQATT and CDR2 as SNEGSKA (reference sequence). This CDR3 has 16 amino acids. V lost 5 bases, J lost 5 bases, and 12 bases stayed unmatched.

The chain has TRBV12-3 or TRBV12-4 and TRBJ2-3, with 7 nucleotides matching TRBD2. J was trimmed by 5 bases and V by 11 bases; bases with no gene match: 13. This CDR3 spans 14 amino acids. CDR3: CASRIMAGVDTQYF. The CDR3 region has the DNA TGTGCCTCAAGGATAATGGCGGGAGTAGATACGCAGTATTTT.

This clonotype was seen only a few times. The chain joins TRBV11-2 to TRBJ2-7; D call uncertain. The germline V gene encodes CDR1 SGHAT and CDR2 FQNNGV. CDR3 length equals 16 residues. Trimming removed 2 bases from V and 3 bases from J, with 17 bases in between. As DNA, the CDR3 is TGTGCCAGCAGCTTACCTCCCAGCCAAAGGAACTACGAGCAGTACTTC. It codes for CASSLPPSQRNYEQYF.

The V and J genes are TRBV29-1 and TRBJ1-5; 7 nucleotides match TRBD1. The germline V gene has CDR1 SQVTM and CDR2 ANQGSEA. After removal of 4 bases from V and 5 bases from J, the junction contained 5 bases not matched to a gene. The CDR3 runs to 13 residues. In nucleotides, the CDR3 is TGCAGCGTTGGGGGACAGACAGATCAGCCCCAGCATTTT. Translation: CSVGGQTDQPQHF.

This clonotype occurred a few times. The V and J genes are TRBV20-1 and TRBJ2-2; TRBD2 aligns across 7 bases. CDR3 size: 13 residues. Per germline, CDR1 DFQATT and CDR2 SNEGSKA (reference sequence). The V segment lost 3 bases and the J segment 6 bases; nucleotides outside the gene matches: 4. The CDR3 DNA sequence: TGCAGTGCTAGTGGTGGGAGGGCCGGGGAGCTGTTTTTT. Residues: CSASGGRAGELFF.

This chain uses TRBV15 with TRBJ2-7, with unresolved D. Germline V lookup: CDR1 LNHNV, CDR2 YYDKDF (reference sequence). CDR3 size: 15 residues. V was cut by 1 base and J by 2 bases, with 12 bases left in between. CDR3: CATSRGDILTYEQYF. In nucleotides, the CDR3 is TGTGCCACCAGCAGAGGGGATATCCTCACCTACGAGCAGTACTTC.

The chain is built from TRBV5-1 and TRBJ2-3; D unclear. This CDR3 has 14 amino acids. Germline-derived CDR1 and CDR2 are SGHRS and YFSETQ. V was trimmed by 0 bases and J by 5 bases, leaving 10 bases between them. CDR3 residues: CASSLEGIRDTQYF. The CDR3 DNA reads as TGCGCCAGCAGCTTGGAGGGCATCAGAGATACGCAGTATTTT. Full variable domain (rest looked up from reference TRBV5-1 and TRBJ2-3): KAGVTQTPRYLIKTRGQQVTLSCSPISGHRSVSWYQQTPGQGLQFLFEYFSETQRNKGNFPGRFSGRQFSNSRSEMNVSTLELGDSALYLCASSLEGIRDTQYFGPGTRLTVL.